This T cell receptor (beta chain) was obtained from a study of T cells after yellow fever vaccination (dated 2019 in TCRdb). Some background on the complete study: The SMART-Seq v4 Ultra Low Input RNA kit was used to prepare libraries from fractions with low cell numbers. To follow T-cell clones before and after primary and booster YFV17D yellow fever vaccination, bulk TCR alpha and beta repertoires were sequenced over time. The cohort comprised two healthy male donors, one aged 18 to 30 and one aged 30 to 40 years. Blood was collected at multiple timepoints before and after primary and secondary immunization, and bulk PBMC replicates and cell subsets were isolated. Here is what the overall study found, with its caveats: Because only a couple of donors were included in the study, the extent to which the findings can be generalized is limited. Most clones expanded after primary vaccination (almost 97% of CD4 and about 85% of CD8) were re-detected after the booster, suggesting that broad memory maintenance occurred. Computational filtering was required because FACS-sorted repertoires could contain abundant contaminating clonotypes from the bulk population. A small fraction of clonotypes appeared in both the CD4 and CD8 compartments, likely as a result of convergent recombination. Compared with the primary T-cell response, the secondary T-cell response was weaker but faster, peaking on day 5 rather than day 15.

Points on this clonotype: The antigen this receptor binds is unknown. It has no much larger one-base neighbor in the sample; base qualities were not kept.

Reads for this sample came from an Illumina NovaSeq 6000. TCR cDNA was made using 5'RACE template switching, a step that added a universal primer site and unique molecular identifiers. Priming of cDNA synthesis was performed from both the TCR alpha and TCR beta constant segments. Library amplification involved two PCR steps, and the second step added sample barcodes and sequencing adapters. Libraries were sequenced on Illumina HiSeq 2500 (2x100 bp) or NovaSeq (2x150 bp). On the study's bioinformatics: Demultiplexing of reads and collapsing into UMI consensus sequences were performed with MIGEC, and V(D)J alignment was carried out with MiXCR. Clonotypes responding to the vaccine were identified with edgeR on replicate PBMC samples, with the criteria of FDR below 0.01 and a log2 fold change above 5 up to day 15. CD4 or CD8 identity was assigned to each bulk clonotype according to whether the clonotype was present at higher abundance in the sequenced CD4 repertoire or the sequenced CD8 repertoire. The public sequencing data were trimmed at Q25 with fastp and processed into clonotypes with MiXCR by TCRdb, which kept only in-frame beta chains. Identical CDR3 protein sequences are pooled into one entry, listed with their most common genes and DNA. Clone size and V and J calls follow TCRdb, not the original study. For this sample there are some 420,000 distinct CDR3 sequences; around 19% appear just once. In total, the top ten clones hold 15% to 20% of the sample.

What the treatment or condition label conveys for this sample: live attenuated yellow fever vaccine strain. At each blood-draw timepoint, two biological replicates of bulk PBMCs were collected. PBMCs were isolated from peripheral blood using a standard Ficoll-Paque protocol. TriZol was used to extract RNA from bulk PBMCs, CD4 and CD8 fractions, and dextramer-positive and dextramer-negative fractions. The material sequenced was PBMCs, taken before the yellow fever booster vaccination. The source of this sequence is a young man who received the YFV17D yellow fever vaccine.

The nucleotides read TGTGCCAGCAGCTTAAATACAGGGGACACTGAAGCTTTCTTT. The encoded protein is CASSLNTGDTEAFF. This chain is built from TRBV7-2 and TRBJ1-1; 7 central nucleotides agree with TRBD1. The germline V end is reduced by 2 bases and the J end by 3 bases; junction bases left unmatched: 3. The cysteine opens and the phenylalanine closes a CDR3 of 14 amino acids. Here the CDR3 DNA is all that survives: 42 bases in frame from base 1. The germline V gene supplies CDR1 SGHTA and CDR2 FQGNSA.